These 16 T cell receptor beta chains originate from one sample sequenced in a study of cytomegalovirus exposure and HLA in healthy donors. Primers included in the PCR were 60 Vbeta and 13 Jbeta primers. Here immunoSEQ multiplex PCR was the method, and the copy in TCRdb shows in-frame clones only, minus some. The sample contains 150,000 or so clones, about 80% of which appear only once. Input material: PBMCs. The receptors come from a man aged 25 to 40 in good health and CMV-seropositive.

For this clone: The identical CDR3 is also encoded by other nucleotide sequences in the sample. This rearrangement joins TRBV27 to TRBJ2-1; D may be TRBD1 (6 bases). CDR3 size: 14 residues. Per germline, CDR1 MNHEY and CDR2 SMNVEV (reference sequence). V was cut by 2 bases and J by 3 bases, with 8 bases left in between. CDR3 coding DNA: TGTGCCAGCAGTTTAAGGACAGTCTACAATGAGCAGTTCTTC. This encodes CASSLRTVYNEQFF.

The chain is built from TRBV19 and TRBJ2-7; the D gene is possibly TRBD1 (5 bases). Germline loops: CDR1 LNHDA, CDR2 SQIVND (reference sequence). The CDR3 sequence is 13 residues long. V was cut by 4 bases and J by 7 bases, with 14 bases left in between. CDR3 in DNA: TGTGCCAGTAGTACCGGACAAGATCGGGAGCAGTACTTC. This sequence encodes CASSTGQDREQYF.

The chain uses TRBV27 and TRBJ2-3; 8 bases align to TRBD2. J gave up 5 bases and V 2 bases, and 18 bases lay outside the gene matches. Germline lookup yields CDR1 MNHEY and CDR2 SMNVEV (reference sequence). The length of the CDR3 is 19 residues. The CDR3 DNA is TGTGCCAGCAGTTTAAGGCCCCGGCTGGAAGCGGGAGAAAGAGATACGCAGTATTTT. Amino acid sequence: CASSLRPRLEAGERDTQYF.

The CDR3 region has the DNA TGTGCCAGCAGTGCACAGGGTGTTAATGAAAAACTGTTTTTT. This sequence encodes CASSAQGVNEKLFF. V usage is TRBV2 and J usage is TRBJ1-4; perhaps TRBD1 as D (6 bases). V lost 4 bases to trimming and J lost 4 bases, with 10 bases between them. This CDR3 is built from 14 residues. Germline CDR1 and CDR2: SNHLY and FYNNEI. Together with reference TRBV2 and TRBJ1-4, the CDR3 gives the full variable domain: EPEVTQTPSHQVTQMGQEVILRCVPISNHLYFYWYRQILGQKVEFLVSFYNNEISEKSEIFDDQFSVERPDGSNFTLKIRSTKLEDSAMYFCASSAQGVNEKLFFGSGTQLSVL.

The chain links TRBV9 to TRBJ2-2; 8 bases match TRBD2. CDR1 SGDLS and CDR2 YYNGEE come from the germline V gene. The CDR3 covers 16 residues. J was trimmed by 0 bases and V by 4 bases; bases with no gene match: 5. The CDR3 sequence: CASSPRAGANTGELFF. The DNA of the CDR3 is TGTGCCAGCAGCCCCAGAGCGGGAGCGAACACCGGGGAGCTGTTTTTT.

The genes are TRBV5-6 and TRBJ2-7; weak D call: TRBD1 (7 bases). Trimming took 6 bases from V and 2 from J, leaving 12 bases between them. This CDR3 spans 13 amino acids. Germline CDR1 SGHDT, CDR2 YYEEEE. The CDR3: CASNRGTAYEQYF. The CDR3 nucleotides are TGTGCCAGCAACCGCGGGACAGCCTACGAGCAGTACTTC. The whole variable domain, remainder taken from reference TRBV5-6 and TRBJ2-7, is DAGVTQSPTHLIKTRGQQVTLRCSPKSGHDTVSWYQQALGQGPQFIFQYYEEEERQRGNFPDRFSGHQFPNYSSELNVNALLLGDSALYLCASNRGTAYEQYFGPGTRLTVT.

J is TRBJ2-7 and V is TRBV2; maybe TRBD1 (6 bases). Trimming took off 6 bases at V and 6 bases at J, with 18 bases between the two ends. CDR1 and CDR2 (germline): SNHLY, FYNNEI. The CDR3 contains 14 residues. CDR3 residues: CASREETGLSEQYF. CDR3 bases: TGTGCCAGCAGGGAGGAAACAGGGCTAAGCGAGCAGTACTTC. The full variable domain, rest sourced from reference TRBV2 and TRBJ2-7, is EPEVTQTPSHQVTQMGQEVILRCVPISNHLYFYWYRQILGQKVEFLVSFYNNEISEKSEIFDDQFSVERPDGSNFTLKIRSTKLEDSAMYFCASREETGLSEQYFGPGTRLTVT.

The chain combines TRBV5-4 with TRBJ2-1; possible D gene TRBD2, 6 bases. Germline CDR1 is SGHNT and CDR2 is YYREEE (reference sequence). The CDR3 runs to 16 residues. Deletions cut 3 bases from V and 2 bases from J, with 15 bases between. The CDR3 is CASSYGPPGAYNEQFF. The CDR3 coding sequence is TGTGCCAGCAGCTACGGCCCCCCGGGGGCCTACAATGAGCAGTTCTTC.

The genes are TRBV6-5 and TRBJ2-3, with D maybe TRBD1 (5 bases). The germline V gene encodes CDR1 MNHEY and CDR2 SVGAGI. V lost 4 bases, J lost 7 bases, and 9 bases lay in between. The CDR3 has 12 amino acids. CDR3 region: CASSSGYHTQYF. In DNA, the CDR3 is TGTGCCAGCAGTTCAGGGTATCATACGCAGTATTTT.

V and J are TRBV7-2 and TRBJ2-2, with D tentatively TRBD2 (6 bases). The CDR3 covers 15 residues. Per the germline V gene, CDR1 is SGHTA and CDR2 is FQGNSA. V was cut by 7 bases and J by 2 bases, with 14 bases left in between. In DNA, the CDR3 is TGTGCCAGCATCCCAGGAGGGGATAACACCGGGGAGCTGTTTTTT. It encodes CASIPGGDNTGELFF.

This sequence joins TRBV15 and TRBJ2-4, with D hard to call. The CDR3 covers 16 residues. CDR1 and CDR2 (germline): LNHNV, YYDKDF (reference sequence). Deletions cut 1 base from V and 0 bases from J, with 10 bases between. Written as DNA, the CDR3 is TGTGCCACCAGCAGAGTGGGCAATTTAGCCAAAAACATTCAGTACTTC. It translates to CATSRVGNLAKNIQYF.

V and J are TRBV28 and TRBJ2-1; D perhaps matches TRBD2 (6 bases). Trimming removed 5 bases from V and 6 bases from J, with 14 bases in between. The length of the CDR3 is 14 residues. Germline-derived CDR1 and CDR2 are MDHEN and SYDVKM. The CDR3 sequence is CASSGDSYRNEQFF. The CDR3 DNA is TGTGCCAGCAGTGGGGACTCCTACCGCAATGAGCAGTTCTTC.

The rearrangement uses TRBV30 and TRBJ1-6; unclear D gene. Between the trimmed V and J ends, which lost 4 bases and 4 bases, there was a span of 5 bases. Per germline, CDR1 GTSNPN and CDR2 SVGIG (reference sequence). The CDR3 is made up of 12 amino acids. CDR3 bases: TGTGCCTGGAACAGATATAATTCACCCCTCCACTTT. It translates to CAWNRYNSPLHF.

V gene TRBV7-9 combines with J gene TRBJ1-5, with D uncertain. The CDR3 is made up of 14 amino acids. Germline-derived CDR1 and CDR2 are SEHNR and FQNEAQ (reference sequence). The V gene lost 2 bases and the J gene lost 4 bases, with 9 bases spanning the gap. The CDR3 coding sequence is TGTGCCAGCAGCTTATCCCTCGAGAATCAGCCCCAGCATTTT. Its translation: CASSLSLENQPQHF.

The CDR3 region has the DNA TGTGCCAGCAGCGTAGGTTTTTCAGGGAGGGAGGCCTACGAGCAGTACTTC. Protein product: CASSVGFSGREAYEQYF. The V and J genes are TRBV9 and TRBJ2-7, with TRBD2 matching 7 bases. The CDR3 runs to 17 residues. The J segment lost 2 bases and the V segment lost 0 bases, leaving 11 bases of the junction unmatched. Germline CDR1 is SGDLS and CDR2 is YYNGEE.

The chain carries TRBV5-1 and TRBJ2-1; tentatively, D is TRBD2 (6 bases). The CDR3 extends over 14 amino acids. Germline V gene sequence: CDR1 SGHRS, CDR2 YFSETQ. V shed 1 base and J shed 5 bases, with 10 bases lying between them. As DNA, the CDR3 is TGCGCCAGCAGCTTGAGACTAGGTCACAATGAGCAGTTCTTC. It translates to CASSLRLGHNEQFF.